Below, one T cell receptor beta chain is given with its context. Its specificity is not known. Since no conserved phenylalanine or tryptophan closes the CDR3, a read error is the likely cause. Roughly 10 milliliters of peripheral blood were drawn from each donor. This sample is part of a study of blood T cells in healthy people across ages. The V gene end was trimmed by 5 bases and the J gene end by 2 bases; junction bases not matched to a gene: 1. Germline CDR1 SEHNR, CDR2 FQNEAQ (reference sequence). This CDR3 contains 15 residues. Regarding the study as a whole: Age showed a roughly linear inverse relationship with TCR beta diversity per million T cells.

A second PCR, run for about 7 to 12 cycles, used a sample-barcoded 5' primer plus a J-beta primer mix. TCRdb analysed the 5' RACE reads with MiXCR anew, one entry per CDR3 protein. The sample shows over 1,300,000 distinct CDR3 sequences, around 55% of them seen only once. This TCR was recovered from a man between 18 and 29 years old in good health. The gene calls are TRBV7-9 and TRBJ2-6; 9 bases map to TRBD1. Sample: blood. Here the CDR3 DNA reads TGTGCCAGCAGCCGACAGGGGGCTGGGGCCAACGTCCTGACTTAC. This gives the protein CASSRQGAGANVLTY.